These 20 T cell receptor beta chains were all obtained from the same sample, sequenced in a study of T cell changes during pregnancy in multiple sclerosis. Clones were read by immunoSEQ multiplex PCR, and TCRdb kept only the in-frame ones, dropping some. The sample has tens of thousands of clones, 75% to 90% seen once. Sequenced material: CD8+ T cells from peripheral blood mononuclear cells, taken in the third trimester of pregnancy. Source of these receptors: a female donor with multiple sclerosis, enrolled in a pregnancy study.

The rearrangement joins TRBV7-6 to TRBJ2-1; tentative D call: TRBD2 (6 bases). The CDR3 has 14 amino acids. The germline V and J ends were trimmed by 1 base and 9 bases, with 13 bases remaining between them. Per the germline V gene, CDR1 is SGHVS and CDR2 is FNYEAQ. The chain's CDR3 is CASSLGGGTGEQFF. DNA of the CDR3: TGTGCCAGCAGCTTAGGAGGCGGGACTGGTGAGCAGTTCTTC.

The CDR3 loop is CASSYSALYYEQYF. The CDR3 region has the DNA TGTGCCAGCAGTTACTCGGCTCTTTACTACGAGCAGTACTTC. The genes are TRBV6-5 and TRBJ2-7; D gene ambiguous. The CDR3 length is 14 residues. From germline, CDR1 is MNHEY and CDR2 SVGAGI. Trimming removed 0 bases at V and 3 bases at J, with 9 bases between.

This clone was counted a few times. The V gene is TRBV6-1, the J gene TRBJ1-1, with D possibly TRBD1 on 5 matching bases. The CDR3 contains 12 residues. Trimming pared 6 bases from V and 8 bases from J, leaving 13 bases between. Germline CDR1 MNHNS, CDR2 SASEGT. The CDR3 nucleotides are TGTGCCAGCAGGGATGGGGCAGGGGAAGCTTTCTTT. Encoded protein: CASRDGAGEAFF.

The rearrangement links TRBV19 to TRBJ2-5, with 8 bases lining up with TRBD1. Germline trimming cut 4 bases from V and 5 bases from J; bases unmatched to any gene: 6. The CDR3 is 14 amino acids. Per germline, CDR1 LNHDA and CDR2 SQIVND (reference sequence). In nucleotides, the CDR3 is TGTGCCAGTAGTACCGGACAGGGTTGGGAGACCCAGTACTTC. Translating it yields CASSTGQGWETQYF.

The chain carries TRBV19 and TRBJ1-1, with 8 bases matching TRBD1. The J segment lost 1 base and the V segment lost 8 bases, leaving 3 bases of the junction unmatched. The CDR3 is 13 amino acids. CDR1 is LNHDA, CDR2 SQIVND, per germline (reference sequence). CDR3: CASQGAENTEAFF. The CDR3 nucleotides read TGTGCCAGTCAGGGGGCAGAGAACACTGAAGCTTTCTTT.

This clone was observed a single time. V is TRBV2 and J is TRBJ2-7; a weak D match, TRBD1 (5 bases). The CDR3 consists of 16 residues. The ends were cut back, 2 bases at V and 2 bases at J, with 16 bases in the middle. In germline, CDR1 is SNHLY, CDR2 FYNNEI. The chain's CDR3 is CASSENPQGVPYEQYF. The CDR3 coding sequence is TGTGCCAGCAGTGAAAACCCCCAGGGCGTCCCCTACGAGCAGTACTTC.

The chain has TRBV6-6 and TRBJ1-5; 8 bases fit TRBD1. The CDR3 length is 15 residues. Germline CDR1 is MNHNY and CDR2 is SVGAGI (reference sequence). J lost 0 bases, V lost 7 bases, and 5 bases had no gene match. CDR3 nucleotides: TGTGCCAGCACCGGACAGGGACCTAGCAATCAGCCCCAGCATTTT. Protein sequence: CASTGQGPSNQPQHF.

The chain has TRBV11-2 and TRBJ2-7; 9 bases are a match to TRBD1. The germline V gene encodes CDR1 SGHAT and CDR2 FQNNGV. V lost 3 bases, J lost 4 bases, and 4 bases stayed unmatched. This CDR3 comprises 14 residues. This chain's CDR3 is CASSLGTGWYEQYF. The CDR3 DNA follows: TGTGCCAGCAGCTTGGGGACAGGGTGGTACGAGCAGTACTTC.

V gene TRBV30 combines with J gene TRBJ2-7; weak D call: TRBD1 (5 bases). The V gene's germline CDR1 is GTSNPN and CDR2 SVGIG (reference sequence). The CDR3 totals 15 residues. V was clipped by 2 bases and J by 2 bases, with 16 bases between them. The CDR3 nucleotides are TGTGCCTGGAGTTTGGACATCGGGCCTACCTACGAGCAGTACTTC. Its translation: CAWSLDIGPTYEQYF.

The V gene is TRBV15, the J gene TRBJ2-1; TRBD2 aligns across 8 bases. The CDR3 length is 15 residues. Looked up from germline, CDR1 is LNHNV and CDR2 is YYDKDF (reference sequence). J gave up 4 bases and V 1 base, and 3 bases lay outside the gene matches. Here the CDR3 reads CATSRGAGAYNEQFF. The CDR3 DNA follows: TGTGCCACCAGCAGAGGAGCGGGAGCGTACAATGAGCAGTTCTTC. Full variable domain (remainder filled in from reference TRBV15 and TRBJ2-1): DAMVIQNPRYQVTQFGKPVTLSCSQTLNHNVMYWYQQKSSQAPKLLFHYYDKDFNNEADTPDNFQSRRPNTSFCFLDIRSPGLGDTAMYLCATSRGAGAYNEQFFGPGTRLTVL.

The chain links TRBV6-1 to TRBJ2-7; TRBD1 might be the D (6 bases). This CDR3 has 13 residues. V was pared by 2 bases and J by 1 base, with 6 bases between. Germline CDR1 is MNHNS and CDR2 is SASEGT. CDR3 nucleotide sequence: TGTGCCAGCAGTGAAACAGGGTCCTACGAGCAGTACTTC. This sequence encodes CASSETGSYEQYF.

The chain recombines TRBV19 with TRBJ2-7, with D hard to call. The V gene's germline CDR1 is LNHDA and CDR2 SQIVND (reference sequence). With 3 bases removed from V and 1 base from J, the gap between germline ends came to 13 bases. This CDR3 is 15 amino acids long. CDR3 bases: TGTGCCAGTAGTATGTCCCTCGCCGGTTCCTACGAGCAGTACTTC. The encoded protein is CASSMSLAGSYEQYF. The whole variable domain, remainder taken from reference TRBV19 and TRBJ2-7, is DGGITQSPKYLFRKEGQNVTLSCEQNLNHDAMYWYRQDPGQGLRLIYYSQIVNDFQKGDIAEGYSVSREKKESFPLTVTSAQKNPTAFYLCASSMSLAGSYEQYFGPGTRLTVT.

CDR3 bases: TGTGCCAGCAGCACCGGACAGGTCGGAGAGACCCAGTACTTC. Amino acids: CASSTGQVGETQYF. The rearrangement joins TRBV11-3 to TRBJ2-5; 7 bases line up with TRBD1. V shed 5 bases, J shed 4 bases, and the junction held 7 bases outside the gene matches. CDR3 length equals 14 residues. Germline loops: CDR1 SGHNT, CDR2 YENEEA.

The rearrangement links TRBV2 to TRBJ1-4; D not certain. With 6 bases removed from V and 3 bases from J, the gap between germline ends came to 8 bases. The CDR3 runs 13 residues. Germline values: CDR1 SNHLY, CDR2 FYNNEI. CDR3 in amino acids: CASRPPANEKLFF. CDR3 in DNA: TGTGCCAGCAGACCCCCGGCTAATGAAAAACTGTTTTTT.

The rearrangement links TRBV2 to TRBJ2-4; D gene unclear. The CDR3 length is 16 residues. V lost 3 bases and J 6 bases, leaving 18 bases between the germline ends. The V gene's germline CDR1 is SNHLY and CDR2 FYNNEI. This CDR3 is CASSDIRIEALNIQYF. CDR3 nucleotides: TGTGCCAGCAGTGACATCCGGATCGAGGCATTAAACATTCAGTACTTC.

The gene calls are TRBV19 and TRBJ2-3; no firm D call. The V end lost 4 bases, the J end lost 0 bases, and 5 bases lay between the germline ends. The length of the CDR3 is 13 residues. Looked up from germline, CDR1 is LNHDA and CDR2 is SQIVND (reference sequence). CDR3 sequence (DNA): TGTGCCAGTAGTACTTCTAGCACAGATACGCAGTATTTT. This translates into CASSTSSTDTQYF.

The chain recombines TRBV27 with TRBJ1-2; TRBD1 is a possible D gene (5 bases). Trimming removed 5 bases at V and 3 bases at J, with 13 bases between. The length of the CDR3 is 14 residues. CDR1 is MNHEY, CDR2 SMNVEV, per germline (reference sequence). The CDR3 nucleotides are TGTGCCAGCAGTCCAAGGGGCCCCCACTATGGCTACACCTTC. Its translation is CASSPRGPHYGYTF.

The chain has TRBV19 and TRBJ2-5; perhaps TRBD1 as D (5 bases). Germline assignment: CDR1 LNHDA and CDR2 SQIVND (reference sequence). V gave up 3 bases and J gave up 5 bases, with 19 bases separating them. The CDR3 extends over 16 amino acids. CDR3 DNA sequence: TGTGCCAGTAGTATGGGTCAGGGCATCCTTGGGGAGACCCAGTACTTC. This translates into CASSMGQGILGETQYF.

The gene calls are TRBV6-1 and TRBJ2-1, with D possibly being TRBD1 (6 bases). Germline CDR1 reads MNHNS; CDR2 reads SASEGT. Trimming shortened V by 6 bases and J by 8 bases, and 17 bases separated the two germline ends. The CDR3 spans 14 residues. CDR3: CASRDSGNQDEQFF. For the CDR3, the DNA is TGTGCCAGCAGGGACAGCGGAAATCAGGATGAGCAGTTCTTC.

The CDR3 nucleotides read TGTGCCAGCAGCGTGGGCAATAACTATGGCTACACCTTC. Its protein is CASSVGNNYGYTF. This chain joins TRBV9 and TRBJ1-2; no definite D call. This CDR3 is 13 amino acids long. V was cut by 2 bases and J by 1 base, with 6 bases left in between. Germline values: CDR1 SGDLS, CDR2 YYNGEE. The full variable domain, rest sourced from reference TRBV9 and TRBJ1-2, is DSGVTQTPKHLITATGQRVTLRCSPRSGDLSVYWYQQSLDQGLQFLIQYYNGEERAKGNILERFSAQQFPDLHSELNLSSLELGDSALYFCASSVGNNYGYTFGSGTRLTVV.